Listed here are 24 T cell receptor beta chains from one sample, sequenced in a study of blood T cell repertoires in COVID-19. The protocol was immunoSEQ multiplex PCR, while the TCRdb copy is restricted to in-frame clones and leaves out a portion. The data hold 50,000 to 70,000 clones, with 75% to 85% observed a single time. The sequencing input was peripheral blood. The receptors here all came from a woman aged 55 to 70 with acute or convalescent COVID-19.

CDR3 protein: CAWRGTYWGTEAFF. Here the CDR3 DNA reads TGTGCCTGGAGGGGGACTTATTGGGGCACTGAAGCTTTCTTT. The chain combines TRBV30 with TRBJ1-1; tentative D call: TRBD1 (5 bases). Trimming stripped 3 bases from V and 4 bases from J, with 15 bases between. The germline gives CDR1 GTSNPN, CDR2 SVGIG (reference sequence). The CDR3 runs to 14 residues.

This clone was counted between two and nine times. The genes are TRBV3-1 (or the pseudogene TRBV3-2) and TRBJ1-3, with 12 bases that match TRBD1. This CDR3 has 15 amino acids. Germline values: CDR1 LGHDT, CDR2 YNNKEL (reference sequence). V shed 6 bases, J shed 4 bases, and the junction held 4 bases outside the gene matches. CDR3 DNA: TGTGCCAGCAGTCCCGGGACAGGGGGCGGAAACACCATATATTTT. This codes for CASSPGTGGGNTIYF.

The chain links TRBV7-2 to TRBJ2-3; 9 nucleotides line up with TRBD2. V trimming: 3 bases; J trimming: 1 base; junction bases outside the gene matches: 2. The CDR3 covers 15 residues. Germline lookup yields CDR1 SGHTA and CDR2 FQGNSA. The CDR3 nucleotides read TGTGCCAGCAGCTTTAGCGGGGGCCGCACAGATACGCAGTATTTT. It encodes CASSFSGGRTDTQYF.

The chain combines TRBV29-1 with TRBJ2-3, with D perhaps TRBD1 (6 bases). The CDR3 runs to 14 residues. Trimming took 7 bases from V and 6 from J, leaving 20 bases between them. The V gene's germline CDR1 is SQVTM and CDR2 ANQGSEA. The CDR3 is CSAQAGAVRDTQYF. CDR3 DNA sequence: TGCAGCGCCCAGGCAGGGGCAGTTCGCGATACGCAGTATTTT.

This clone was detected once. V gene TRBV7-3 combines with J gene TRBJ1-1, with D hard to call. The length of the CDR3 is 12 residues. Per germline, CDR1 SGHTA and CDR2 FQGTGA. Trimming cost V 8 bases and J 4 bases, with 11 bases left between them. The CDR3 nucleotides are TGTGCCAGCGGCAATCGAGGCACTGAAGCTTTCTTT. Translation gives CASGNRGTEAFF.

The chain uses TRBV29-1 and TRBJ1-1; D is perhaps TRBD1 (6 bases). Trimming removed 0 bases at V and 9 bases at J, with 20 bases between. The CDR3 sequence is 15 residues long. CDR1 and CDR2 from the germline V gene are SQVTM and ANQGSEA. The CDR3 here is CSVEDPGGGAQKAFF. CDR3 DNA: TGCAGCGTTGAAGATCCTGGGGGGGGCGCCCAGAAAGCTTTCTTT.

This rearrangement joins TRBV5-1 to TRBJ1-1, with 9 bases lining up with TRBD1. The germline V gene has CDR1 SGHRS and CDR2 YFSETQ. Losses at the gene ends were 4 bases for V and 8 bases for J; bases not matched to a gene: 9. The CDR3 totals 14 residues. CDR3 in DNA: TGCGCCAGCAGCCTCGTCCCGGGACAGGGAGAAGCTTTCTTT. Its translation: CASSLVPGQGEAFF. Together with reference TRBV5-1 and TRBJ1-1, the CDR3 gives the full variable domain: KAGVTQTPRYLIKTRGQQVTLSCSPISGHRSVSWYQQTPGQGLQFLFEYFSETQRNKGNFPGRFSGRQFSNSRSEMNVSTLELGDSALYLCASSLVPGQGEAFFGQGTRLTVV.

V and J are TRBV24-1 and TRBJ2-1, with TRBD1 identical over 9 bases. V lost 4 bases and J lost 15; bases outside the gene matches: 9. CDR3 size: 13 residues. Germline CDR1 is KGHDR and CDR2 is SFDVKD. CDR3: CATSDPGQGRWFF. In nucleotides, the CDR3 is TGTGCCACCAGTGACCCGGGACAGGGAAGATGGTTCTTC.

This clone is a singleton in its sample. This specimen includes other DNA sequences encoding the same CDR3. The chain recombines TRBV19 with TRBJ2-7, with TRBD1 matching over 8 bases. V was pared by 5 bases and J by 3 bases, with 0 bases of the junction left unmatched. This CDR3 comprises 12 residues. Germline V gene sequence: CDR1 LNHDA, CDR2 SQIVND (reference sequence). DNA for the CDR3: TGTGCCAGTAGTGACAGGGGCTACGAGCAGTACTTC. Translation: CASSDRGYEQYF. Full variable domain (missing parts from reference TRBV19 and TRBJ2-7): DGGITQSPKYLFRKEGQNVTLSCEQNLNHDAMYWYRQDPGQGLRLIYYSQIVNDFQKGDIAEGYSVSREKKESFPLTVTSAQKNPTAFYLCASSDRGYEQYFGPGTRLTVT.

This sequence joins TRBV29-1 and TRBJ1-5, with a weak D call TRBD1 (6 bases). The CDR3 has 13 amino acids. Trimming took 4 bases from V and 6 from J, leaving 13 bases between them. Germline assignment: CDR1 SQVTM and CDR2 ANQGSEA. As DNA, the CDR3 is TGCAGCGTTGGAGGGGGTGGGAGTCAGCCCCAGCATTTT. Encoded protein: CSVGGGGSQPQHF.

The chain carries TRBV28 and TRBJ1-2; D is possibly TRBD1 (5 bases). Germline V gene data show CDR1 as MDHEN and CDR2 as SYDVKM. This CDR3 contains 13 residues. Trimming stripped 2 bases from V and 8 bases from J, with 12 bases between. CDR3 amino acids: CASSLGPWGGYTF. The CDR3 DNA sequence: TGTGCCAGCAGTTTAGGTCCTTGGGGCGGCTACACCTTC.

The J gene is TRBJ2-2, the V gene TRBV13, with 10 bases aligning to TRBD1. CDR1 is PRHDT, CDR2 FYEKMQ, per germline (reference sequence). The CDR3 runs to 15 residues. Germline trimming cut 4 bases from V and 5 bases from J; bases unmatched to any gene: 4. CDR3 sequence: CASSSRDRGTGELFF. The CDR3 nucleotides are TGTGCCAGCAGCTCCCGGGACAGGGGAACCGGGGAGCTGTTTTTT.

The rearrangement links TRBV6-5 to TRBJ2-7, with D perhaps matching TRBD2 (6 bases). Germline V gene data show CDR1 as MNHEY and CDR2 as SVGAGI. This CDR3 comprises 12 residues. Trimming cost V 11 bases and J 2 bases, with 13 bases left between them. CDR3 DNA sequence: TGTGCCGTGCGGGGCCTCACCTACGAGCAGTACTTC. Its translation: CAVRGLTYEQYF.

This chain connects TRBV7-6 to TRBJ2-3; TRBD2 agrees at 8 bases. Germline V gives CDR1 SGHVS, CDR2 FNYEAQ. The CDR3 runs 16 residues. The ends lost 4 bases at V and 7 bases at J; junction bases unmatched: 13. CDR3 in DNA: TGTGCCAGCAGCTCGGGTTCTGGCGGGGGGCCGTATACGCAGTATTTT. It is translated as CASSSGSGGGPYTQYF.

V gene TRBV12-3 or TRBV12-4 combines with J gene TRBJ1-2; D unresolved. Trimming cost V 3 bases and J 1 base, with 6 bases left between them. This CDR3 spans 13 amino acids. Here the CDR3 reads CASSLGVNYGYTF. The CDR3 nucleotides read TGTGCCAGCAGTTTGGGAGTTAACTATGGCTACACCTTC.

The chain combines TRBV2 with TRBJ1-1; D is uncertain. In germline, CDR1 is SNHLY, CDR2 FYNNEI. CDR3 length: 13 amino acids. The germline V and J ends were trimmed by 6 bases and 0 bases, with 8 bases remaining between them. The CDR3 region has the DNA TGTGCCAGCAGGGCCGAAGTGAACACTGAAGCTTTCTTT. It is translated as CASRAEVNTEAFF.

This chain links TRBV19 with TRBJ1-1; maybe TRBD1 (5 bases). With 3 bases removed from V and 3 bases from J, the gap between germline ends came to 8 bases. Germline CDR1 is LNHDA and CDR2 is SQIVND (reference sequence). CDR3 length: 13 amino acids. CDR3 in DNA: TGTGCCAGTAGTATGGCCAGGGACACTGAAGCTTTCTTT. Translating gives CASSMARDTEAFF.

This chain connects TRBV6-1 to TRBJ2-7; D is possibly TRBD2 (7 bases). V was pared by 2 bases and J by 9 bases, with 20 bases between. This CDR3 spans 15 amino acids. Germline CDR1 is MNHNS and CDR2 is SASEGT. As DNA, the CDR3 is TGTGCCAGCAGTGAATCTGGGGAGGGACACCTCGGGCAGTACTTC. It codes for CASSESGEGHLGQYF.

The V and J genes are TRBV6-5 and TRBJ1-2; 7 nucleotides align to TRBD1. The CDR3 covers 15 residues. The V segment lost 6 bases and the J segment 0 bases; nucleotides outside the gene matches: 7. CDR1 is MNHEY, CDR2 SVGAGI, per germline. The CDR3 DNA follows: TGTGCCAGCAGACCGGACAGGATAGCTAACTATGGCTACACCTTC. This codes for CASRPDRIANYGYTF.

The chain employs TRBV6-5 and TRBJ2-3; D perhaps matches TRBD1 (6 bases). Germline CDR1 is MNHEY and CDR2 is SVGAGI. V was shortened by 6 bases and J by 3 bases, with 13 bases between the two germline ends. This CDR3 spans 14 amino acids. The CDR3 here is CASRGTPRTDTQYF. CDR3 DNA sequence: TGTGCCAGCAGAGGGACACCTAGAACAGATACGCAGTATTTT.

This clone was counted a few times. The chain is built from TRBV2 and TRBJ2-3, with 11 bases fitting TRBD1. Germline V gene lookup returns CDR1 SNHLY and CDR2 FYNNEI. V trimming: 6 bases; J trimming: 6 bases; junction bases outside the gene matches: 8. The CDR3 consists of 15 residues. The CDR3 protein is CASRVDRGQGDTQYF. CDR3 in DNA: TGTGCCAGCAGAGTGGACAGGGGGCAGGGGGATACGCAGTATTTT.

The CDR3 sequence is CASSMQGPNSPLHF. The CDR3 nucleotides are TGTGCCAGTAGTATGCAGGGTCCAAATTCACCCCTCCACTTT. This chain uses TRBV19 with TRBJ1-6, with D tentatively TRBD1 (5 bases). There are 14 residues in the CDR3. The germline V gene has CDR1 LNHDA and CDR2 SQIVND (reference sequence). V gave up 3 bases and J gave up 7 bases, with 10 bases separating them.

This chain joins TRBV11-2 and TRBJ2-1; 7 bases line up with TRBD2. Trimming took 6 bases from V and 0 from J; bases not matched to a gene: 14. Germline V lookup: CDR1 SGHAT, CDR2 FQNNGV. The CDR3 has 18 amino acids. Here the CDR3 DNA reads TGTGCCAGCAGGGCATACGCTAGCGGCGCAAGCTCCTACAATGAGCAGTTCTTC. Translation: CASRAYASGASSYNEQFF.

The V gene is TRBV7-3, the J gene TRBJ1-6; TRBD1 might be the D (5 bases). The CDR3 sequence is 14 residues long. Germline CDR1 reads SGHTA; CDR2 reads FQGTGA. V was clipped by 6 bases and J by 9 bases, with 15 bases between them. CDR3 region: CASSPGQGSSPLHF. Here the CDR3 DNA reads TGTGCCAGCAGTCCCGGGCAGGGAAGTTCACCCCTCCACTTT.